The next 18 T cell receptor beta chains were all read from a single sample in a study of T cell responses to AZD1222 COVID-19 vaccine. Clones were sequenced by immunoSEQ multiplex PCR, and TCRdb holds only the in-frame ones, with some missing. The repertoire consists of roughly 150,000 clones, with 80% to 95% occurring once and the leading ten covering roughly 2.2%. The sample in question was peripheral blood, obtained on day 0 of AZD1222 vaccination. The origin of the receptors is an adult in good health.

The chain couples TRBV6-5 to TRBJ2-1, with 8 bases lining up with TRBD2. The germline V gene encodes CDR1 MNHEY and CDR2 SVGAGI. The CDR3 is 14 amino acids. Trimming took 2 bases from V and 3 from J; bases not matched to a gene: 0. The CDR3 DNA reads TGTGCCAGCAGTTACGGGACTAGCTACAATGAGCAGTTCTTC. Translation gives CASSYGTSYNEQFF.

The chain's CDR3 is CASSRPGLGGYTF. CDR3 DNA sequence: TGTGCCAGCTCCCGCCCAGGTTTAGGAGGCTACACCTTC. This chain links TRBV18 with TRBJ1-2, with D uncertain. Germline V gives CDR1 KGHSH, CDR2 LQKENI. CDR3 size: 13 residues. Trimming took 6 bases from V and 8 from J, leaving 16 bases between them.

The chain combines TRBV7-9 with TRBJ2-2; D is unclear. The V gene lost 5 bases and the J gene lost 2 bases, with 12 bases spanning the gap. Germline V gene lookup returns CDR1 SEHNR and CDR2 FQNEAQ (reference sequence). CDR3 length: 15 residues. The DNA of the CDR3 is TGTGCCAGCAGCCCCGGCCCAAGAAACACCGGGGAGCTGTTTTTT. Protein: CASSPGPRNTGELFF.

The V gene is TRBV4-2, the J gene TRBJ1-4; D not resolved. Germline loops: CDR1 LGHNA, CDR2 YNFKEQ. V lost 0 bases and J lost 5, with 10 bases in between. This CDR3 has 15 amino acids. The DNA for the CDR3 is TGTGCCAGCAGCCAAGATAGGTTGACAAATGAAAAACTGTTTTTT. Its protein is CASSQDRLTNEKLFF.

The genes are TRBV12-3 or TRBV12-4 and TRBJ1-1; D gene unclear. The V end lost 3 bases, the J end lost 0 bases, and 5 bases lay between the germline ends. This CDR3 region has 13 residues. CDR3 region: CASSFRMNTEAFF. The DNA for the CDR3 is TGTGCCAGCAGTTTCCGGATGAACACTGAAGCTTTCTTT.

The chain uses TRBV20-1 and TRBJ1-5; no clear D. The V gene's germline CDR1 is DFQATT and CDR2 SNEGSKA (reference sequence). The CDR3 has 14 residues. Trimming shortened V by 3 bases and J by 7 bases, and 16 bases separated the two germline ends. The CDR3 loop reads CSASRRGTLQPQHF. CDR3 nucleotides: TGCAGTGCTAGTCGCCGGGGAACTCTCCAGCCCCAGCATTTT.

This chain connects TRBV27 to TRBJ2-7; TRBD1 matches at 7 bases. V lost 11 bases, J lost 4 bases, and 8 bases stayed unmatched. Looked up from germline, CDR1 is MNHEY and CDR2 is SMNVEV (reference sequence). CDR3 size: 12 residues. The CDR3 DNA is TGTGCCGGGAGACAGGGAAATTACGAGCAGTACTTC. This gives the protein CAGRQGNYEQYF.

J is TRBJ1-1 and V is TRBV6-4, with no clear D. The CDR3 has 10 residues. V shed 9 bases and J shed 4 bases, with 6 bases lying between them. CDR1 and CDR2 (germline): MRHNA, SNTAGT. This CDR3 reads CARWITEAFF. CDR3 coding DNA: TGTGCCAGGTGGATCACTGAAGCTTTCTTT.

The chain couples TRBV5-1 to TRBJ1-5; D is possibly TRBD1 (5 bases). The V gene lost 0 bases and the J gene lost 0 bases, with 10 bases spanning the gap. The germline V gene encodes CDR1 SGHRS and CDR2 YFSETQ. The CDR3 loop spans 16 amino acids. The CDR3 sequence is CASSLGRGGSNQPQHF. The CDR3 DNA is TGCGCCAGCAGCTTGGGCCGGGGGGGTAGCAATCAGCCCCAGCATTTT. Complete variable domain (other parts from reference TRBV5-1 and TRBJ1-5): KAGVTQTPRYLIKTRGQQVTLSCSPISGHRSVSWYQQTPGQGLQFLFEYFSETQRNKGNFPGRFSGRQFSNSRSEMNVSTLELGDSALYLCASSLGRGGSNQPQHFGDGTRLSIL.

This clone was observed a few times. This chain's CDR3 is CAWRGQGGTEAFF. The CDR3 coding sequence is TGTGCCTGGAGGGGACAGGGGGGCACTGAAGCTTTCTTT. The chain couples TRBV30 to TRBJ1-1, with 11 nucleotides matching TRBD1. CDR1 is GTSNPN and CDR2 is SVGIG in the germline V gene (reference sequence). Losses at the gene ends were 3 bases for V and 4 bases for J; bases not matched to a gene: 1. There are 13 residues in the CDR3.

In this sample, this clone turned up once. The rearrangement uses TRBV29-1 and TRBJ2-1, with 12 bases fitting TRBD2. V shed 2 bases, J shed 9 bases, and the junction held 5 bases outside the gene matches. Germline V gene lookup returns CDR1 SQVTM and CDR2 ANQGSEA. This CDR3 is 14 amino acids long. CDR3 nucleotides: TGCAGCGTTGAAACTAGCGGGAGGATCATTGAGCAGTTCTTC. Translating gives CSVETSGRIIEQFF.

The CDR3 nucleotides are TGTGCCAGCAGCCGGCCTGCTGCCTACGAGCAGTACTTC. It codes for CASSRPAAYEQYF. The chain couples TRBV28 to TRBJ2-7; no firm D call. The V end lost 6 bases, the J end lost 2 bases, and 11 bases lay between the germline ends. This CDR3 region has 13 residues. Per germline, CDR1 MDHEN and CDR2 SYDVKM. Complete variable domain (other parts from reference TRBV28 and TRBJ2-7): DVKVTQSSRYLVKRTGEKVFLECVQDMDHENMFWYRQDPGLGLRLIYFSYDVKMKEKGDIPEGYSVSREKKERFSLILESASTNQTSMYLCASSRPAAYEQYFGPGTRLTVT.

The rearrangement links TRBV25-1 to TRBJ2-5; D tentatively fits TRBD1 or TRBD2 (5 bases each). V shed 4 bases and J shed 2 bases, with 14 bases lying between them. The CDR3 spans 15 residues. Germline CDR1 MGHDK, CDR2 SYGVNS. CDR3 bases: TGTGCCAGCAGTGCCCGGGGCGTGGGGCAAGAGACCCAGTACTTC. Protein product: CASSARGVGQETQYF.

The rearrangement uses TRBV4-1 and TRBJ1-6; 10 bases fit TRBD1. V lost 1 base to trimming and J lost 6 bases; unmatched junction nucleotides: 3. Germline CDR1 MGHRA, CDR2 YSYEKL. The CDR3 consists of 16 residues. The CDR3 DNA reads as TGCGCCAGCAGCCAAGGGGACAGGGGATTTAATTCACCCCTCCACTTT. Its protein is CASSQGDRGFNSPLHF.

This chain uses TRBV1 with TRBJ2-6; TRBD2 reflects the table's D call only, with no check against the DNA. TRBV1 is given as a pseudogene. The CDR3 has 15 amino acids. This chain's CDR3 is CTSSSGGNGANVLTF. The DNA for the CDR3 is TGCACCAGCAGCTCGGGGGGCAATGGGGCCAACGTCCTGACTTTC.

This clone was observed a handful of times. V usage is TRBV29-1 and J usage is TRBJ1-2; a possible D gene is TRBD1 (5 bases). There are 13 residues in the CDR3. Germline CDR1 SQVTM, CDR2 ANQGSEA. V gave up 3 bases and J gave up 4 bases, with 12 bases separating them. As DNA, the CDR3 is TGCAGCGTTGACAGGGATCTGGCCTATGGCTACACCTTC. It translates to CSVDRDLAYGYTF.

The V gene is TRBV5-1, the J gene TRBJ1-2; the D gene is possibly TRBD1 (5 bases). Germline-derived CDR1 and CDR2 are SGHRS and YFSETQ. V lost 6 bases to trimming and J lost 7 bases, with 16 bases between them. The CDR3 has 13 amino acids. Here the CDR3 reads CASTQGGSGGYTF. The CDR3 DNA reads TGCGCCAGCACCCAGGGAGGGTCGGGTGGCTACACCTTC. The entire variable domain, with the rest obtained from reference TRBV5-1 and TRBJ1-2, is as follows: KAGVTQTPRYLIKTRGQQVTLSCSPISGHRSVSWYQQTPGQGLQFLFEYFSETQRNKGNFPGRFSGRQFSNSRSEMNVSTLELGDSALYLCASTQGGSGGYTFGSGTRLTVV.

CDR3 DNA sequence: TGTGCCAGCAACCCGGGACAGGGAAATAATCAGCCCCAGCATTTT. This translates into CASNPGQGNNQPQHF. The chain is built from TRBV5-8 and TRBJ1-5, with 9 bases matching TRBD1. Germline V lookup: CDR1 SGHTS, CDR2 YDEGEE. The CDR3 runs to 15 residues. The junction had 8 bases not matched to a gene; V was cut back by 6 bases and J by 4 bases.